Presented here are 16 T cell receptor beta chains from one specimen sequenced in a study of molecular identifiers for immune sequencing clone quantification. One entry per CDR3 protein, called by TCRdb with MiXCR from the PCR reads. This sample has roughly 320,000 distinct CDR3 sequences; 24% occur once, and the top ten carry 0.65% to 0.75%. Material: naive CD8+ T cells from blood, with Jurkat cell RNA spiked in. The sample's subset: FACS-sorted CD8+CD4-CCR7+CD45RA+ naive T cells. Source of these receptors: a human donor in good health. Some libraries in this study had Jurkat cell RNA spiked in.

This clonotype was picked up a small number of times. The genes are TRBV12-3 or TRBV12-4 and TRBJ1-1; D gene ambiguous. Trimming took off 7 bases at V and 8 bases at J, with 11 bases between the two ends. The CDR3 length is 11 residues. The CDR3, as DNA: TGTGCCAGCACCGCGGTTGTAGAAGCTTTCTTT. Translation gives CASTAVVEAFF.

This clonotype was seen more than once but under ten times. This chain links TRBV2 with TRBJ2-3; TRBD2 agrees at 8 bases. V lost 2 bases and J lost 0; bases outside the gene matches: 7. Germline CDR1 is SNHLY and CDR2 is FYNNEI. The CDR3 spans 17 residues. The CDR3 sequence: CASSEYSGGASTDTQYF. The CDR3 coding sequence is TGTGCCAGCAGTGAATACAGCGGGGGCGCTAGCACAGATACGCAGTATTTT.

This clonotype was recorded many times. The chain links TRBV30 to TRBJ2-5; D unresolved. The V end was cut by 7 bases, the J end by 7 bases, with 10 bases between. Germline V gene sequence: CDR1 GTSNPN, CDR2 SVGIG (reference sequence). The CDR3 is 10 amino acids. The CDR3 region is CASSTGTQYF. Written as DNA, the CDR3 is TGTGCCTCATCGACCGGGACCCAGTACTTC.

The chain's CDR3 is CSARTGLAGTTDTQYF. CDR3 nucleotides: TGCAGTGCTAGAACCGGCCTAGCGGGGACCACAGATACGCAGTATTTT. The chain couples TRBV20-1 to TRBJ2-3; 9 bases map to TRBD2. Unmatched junction bases numbered 8, after V lost 2 bases and J lost 2 bases. The CDR3 is 16 residues long. Germline V gene data show CDR1 as DFQATT and CDR2 as SNEGSKA (reference sequence).

Concerning this clonotype itself: A clone one base away is much larger, so this may be a read error. The gene calls are TRBV28 and TRBJ2-3; D not resolved. The CDR3 extends over 15 amino acids. CDR1 is MDHEN and CDR2 is SYDVKM in the germline V gene. CDR3 sequence reads: CDSSLSWLSTDTQYF. As DNA, the CDR3 is TGTGACAGCAGTTTATCCTGGTTAAGCACAGATACGCAGTATTTT.

This clonotype showed up just a few times. This rearrangement joins TRBV6-2 or TRBV6-3 to TRBJ2-7; tentatively, D is TRBD1 (7 bases). This CDR3 region has 16 residues. Trimming shortened V by 4 bases and J by 5 bases, and 21 bases separated the two germline ends. CDR1 and CDR2 (germline): MNHEY, SVGEGT. The CDR3 spells CASSFFIGRGVDEQYF. The CDR3 DNA follows: TGTGCCAGCAGTTTCTTCATCGGCAGGGGGGTCGACGAGCAGTACTTC.

There are a few counts of this clonotype. The rearrangement joins TRBV19 to TRBJ2-7, with 8 positions matching TRBD1. V was clipped by 1 base and J by 2 bases; unmatched bases: 4. From germline, CDR1 is LNHDA and CDR2 SQIVND (reference sequence). The CDR3 runs 15 residues. The CDR3 DNA reads as TGTGCCAGTAGTATAGCCGGGACAGGCCCCTACGAGCAGTACTTC. Encoded protein: CASSIAGTGPYEQYF.

The chain joins TRBV4-2 to TRBJ1-1, with 9 bases identical to TRBD1. The germline CDR1 and CDR2 sequences are LGHNA and YNFKEQ. After removal of 5 bases from V and 6 bases from J, the junction contained 4 bases not matched to a gene. This CDR3 region has 13 residues. The CDR3 here is CASSWRQGAEAFF. The CDR3 bases are TGTGCCAGCAGCTGGAGACAGGGGGCTGAAGCTTTCTTT.

This clonotype was observed at least ten times. The chain links TRBV5-1 to TRBJ2-5; D is perhaps TRBD2 (6 bases). With 0 bases removed from V and 1 base from J, the gap between germline ends came to 13 bases. Per the germline V gene, CDR1 is SGHRS and CDR2 is YFSETQ. This CDR3 comprises 16 residues. The CDR3 bases are TGCGCCAGCAGCTTGGTTGGGGTCGGGGGCCAAGAGACCCAGTACTTC. As protein: CASSLVGVGGQETQYF.

V and J are TRBV20-1 and TRBJ1-1; D might be TRBD1 (5 bases). CDR1 and CDR2 (germline): DFQATT, SNEGSKA (reference sequence). The V end was cut by 1 base, the J end by 3 bases, with 15 bases between. There are 15 residues in the CDR3. The chain's CDR3 is CSARVRWGSHTEAFF. The CDR3 bases are TGCAGTGCTAGAGTGCGGTGGGGGAGTCACACTGAAGCTTTCTTT.

The rearrangement links TRBV7-2 to TRBJ1-5; 8 bases align to TRBD1. Per the germline V gene, CDR1 is SGHTA and CDR2 is FQGNSA. V was clipped by 1 base and J by 6 bases; unmatched bases: 5. This CDR3 is 15 amino acids long. CDR3 region: CASSLGNDRGQPQHF. In nucleotides, the CDR3 is TGTGCCAGCAGCTTAGGAAATGACAGGGGTCAGCCCCAGCATTTT. Supplemented by reference TRBV7-2 and TRBJ1-5, the full variable domain reads GAGVSQSPSNKVTEKGKDVELRCDPISGHTALYWYRQSLGQGLEFLIYFQGNSAPDKSGLPSDRFSAERTGGSVSTLTIQRTQQEDSAVYLCASSLGNDRGQPQHFGDGTRLSIL.

The chain combines TRBV6-2 or TRBV6-3 with TRBJ1-5; D gene uncertain. The V gene lost 0 bases and the J gene lost 3 bases, with 15 bases spanning the gap. The CDR3 sequence is 17 residues long. The germline gives CDR1 MNHEY, CDR2 SVGEGT. DNA of the CDR3: TGTGCCAGCAGTTACTCGAGGCAGGCTGGCCTCAATCAGCCCCAGCATTTT. Translating it yields CASSYSRQAGLNQPQHF.

As regards this clonotype: This may come from a read error, since a much larger clone is one base off. The chain couples TRBV28 to TRBJ1-5; tentatively, D is TRBD1 (6 bases). The end of the DNA fits TRBJ2-3 better, so the J call may be wrong. Germline V lookup: CDR1 MDHEN, CDR2 SYDVKM. The length of the CDR3 is 17 residues. The CDR3 here is CASSFFEGEFSNQPQYF. The CDR3 DNA is TGTGCCAGCAGTTTTTTCGAGGGGGAGTTTAGCAATCAGCCCCAGTATTTT.

This clonotype was detected many times. The chain carries TRBV6-4 and TRBJ1-1; no clear D. V was cut by 2 bases and J by 0 bases, with 4 bases left in between. Germline CDR1 reads MRHNA; CDR2 reads SNTAGT. This CDR3 region has 13 residues. The CDR3 DNA sequence: TGTGCCAGCAGTGACACCATGAACACTGAAGCTTTCTTT. It yields the protein CASSDTMNTEAFF.

V usage is TRBV4-3 and J usage is TRBJ2-7; 9 bases line up with TRBD1. CDR3 length: 15 amino acids. The germline gives CDR1 LGHNA, CDR2 YSLEER. V trimming: 1 base; J trimming: 6 bases; junction bases outside the gene matches: 7. In DNA form, the CDR3 reads TGCGCCAGCAGCCAAGCCCGGGACAGGGTATCCGAGCAGTACTTC. As protein: CASSQARDRVSEQYF.

The rearrangement links TRBV4-3 to TRBJ2-1; 9 nucleotides line up with TRBD2. The length of the CDR3 is 16 residues. V lost 3 bases to trimming and J lost 14 bases; unmatched junction nucleotides: 17. Germline V gives CDR1 LGHNA, CDR2 YSLEER. CDR3 sequence reads: CASSHTRLTAGGPEFF. In nucleotides, the CDR3 is TGCGCCAGCAGCCACACTCGTCTGACGGCGGGAGGGCCTGAGTTCTTC.